A selection of T cell receptor beta chains follows, all from one sample in a study of PD-1 blockade in classical Hodgkin lymphoma. TCRdb's copy holds only in-frame clones and misses some; the assay was immunoSEQ multiplex PCR. In the table there are approximately 10,000 clones, 70% to 80% of which are singletons. This specimen was CD4+ T cells from blood, taken at baseline. The receptor set was obtained from a human donor with classical Hodgkin lymphoma. Each CDR3 is given with its conserved first and last residue. The D gene is left open where the match is weak. Not all rows give a size; the values are once, few, many and, for expanded clones, a class.

cdr3_aa	cdr3_nt	d_call	v_call	j_call	clone_size
CASSFMGPNEKLFF	TGTGCCAGCAGTTTTATGGGACCCAATGAAAAACTGTTTTTT	.	TRBV27	TRBJ1-4	.
CASSLDYNEQFF	TGTGCCAGCAGCCTGGATTACAATGAGCAGTTCTTC	.	TRBV7-2	TRBJ2-1	.
CASSVASITDTQYF	TGTGCCAGCAGTGTGGCTAGTATTACAGATACGCAGTATTTT	.	TRBV2	TRBJ2-3	.
CASAPRDSAYNEQFF	TGTGCTAGTGCCCCCCGGGACTCCGCCTACAATGAGCAGTTCTTC	.	TRBV12-5	TRBJ2-1	.
CASSKSSYNEQFF	TGCGCCAGCTCGAAGAGCTCCTACAATGAGCAGTTCTTC	.	TRBV10-1	TRBJ2-1	few
CASSGTAGAAGYEQYF	TGTGCCAGCTCAGGCACGGCAGGGGCCGCTGGCTACGAGCAGTACTTC	.	TRBV18	TRBJ2-7	.
CATSRVGTDNQPQHF	TGTGCCACCAGCAGGGTTGGGACAGATAATCAGCCCCAGCATTTT	TRBD1	TRBV15	TRBJ1-5	once
CASSPSGGQSNSPLHF	TGTGCCAGCTCACCATCTGGCGGACAGTCGAATTCACCCCTCCACTTT	.	TRBV18	TRBJ1-6	.
CSAASGRAGEQFF	TGCAGCGCCGCTAGCGGGAGGGCCGGTGAGCAGTTCTTC	TRBD2	TRBV29-1	TRBJ2-1	.
CSVQPLAETYEQYF	TGCAGCGTTCAACCCCTAGCGGAGACCTACGAGCAGTACTTC	TRBD2	TRBV29-1	TRBJ2-7	.
CASSRPPGDEQYF	TGTGCCAGCAGTCGACCCCCAGGGGACGAGCAGTACTTC	.	TRBV27	TRBJ2-7	once
CASSLGPAGEQYF	TGTGCCAGCAGCTTAGGCCCGGCGGGGGAGCAGTACTTC	.	TRBV7-3	TRBJ2-7	.
CASSRIPGQAYEQYF	TGCGCCAGCAGCCGAATCCCGGGACAGGCCTACGAGCAGTACTTC	TRBD1	TRBV5-1	TRBJ2-7	once
CASSLLGQGYNEQFF	TGTGCCAGCAGTTTATTGGGACAGGGATACAATGAGCAGTTCTTC	TRBD1	TRBV27	TRBJ2-1	.
CASSLSLAGESEQYF	TGCGCCAGCAGCTTGAGCCTAGCGGGAGAGAGTGAGCAGTACTTC	TRBD2	TRBV5-1	TRBJ2-7	.
CASSIQSTGELFF	TGTGCCAGCAGCATACAGAGCACCGGGGAGCTGTTTTTT	.	TRBV11-3	TRBJ2-2	.
CASNTKGRGQASGANVLTF	TGTGCCAGCAACACAAAGGGACGGGGACAGGCATCTGGGGCCAACGTCCTGACTTTC	TRBD1	TRBV28	TRBJ2-6	.
CASSLAVPVSEQFF	TGTGCCAGCAGTTTAGCGGTTCCGGTTTCTGAGCAGTTCTTC	.	TRBV2	TRBJ2-1	.
CASSLPGTTEAFF	TGTGCCAGCAGCTTACCAGGGACCACTGAAGCTTTCTTT	.	TRBV7-2	TRBJ1-1	.
CNGGNTEAFF	TGCAACGGGGGCAACACTGAAGCTTTCTTT	.	TRBV20-1	TRBJ1-1	.
CASSPGQSGGYTF	TGTGCCAGCAGCCCAGGACAGTCGGGGGGCTACACCTTC	.	TRBV7-2	TRBJ1-2	few
CASSGGVEGTDTQYF	TGTGCCAGCAGCGGCGGGGTAGAGGGCACAGATACGCAGTATTTT	.	TRBV5-4	TRBJ2-3	.
CASRETVNSNQPQHF	TGTGCCAGCAGAGAGACAGTAAATAGCAATCAGCCCCAGCATTTT	.	TRBV6-1	TRBJ1-5	few
CASSLAGAGGYNEQFF	TGTGCCAGCAGCTTGGCCGGGGCGGGAGGGTACAATGAGCAGTTCTTC	TRBD2	TRBV5-4	TRBJ2-1	.
CASSRGDASETQYF	TGTGCCAGCAGCCGGGGGGACGCGTCGGAGACCCAGTACTTC	TRBD2	TRBV11-1	TRBJ2-5	.
CASARGLAGAFF	TGTGCCAGCGCTCGAGGACTGGCGGGAGCTTTCTTT	.	TRBV28	TRBJ1-1	.
CASSPIPWAVRERETQYF	TGTGCCAGCTCACCAATTCCGTGGGCGGTGAGGGAAAGAGAGACCCAGTACTTC	.	TRBV18	TRBJ2-5	.
CASNGYGADTQYF	TGTGCCAGCAACGGATACGGCGCAGATACGCAGTATTTT	.	TRBV5-4	TRBJ2-3	.
CASSFGGLAGNEQFF	TGTGCCAGCAGCTTCGGGGGACTAGCGGGCAATGAGCAGTTCTTC	TRBD2	TRBV7-9	TRBJ2-1	.
CASGLPGLAGKADTQYF	TGTGCCAGCGGCCTTCCGGGACTAGCGGGGAAGGCAGATACGCAGTATTTT	TRBD2	TRBV28	TRBJ2-3	.
CASSPNVGKRNEQFF	TGTGCCAGCTCACCCAACGTGGGGAAAAGGAATGAGCAGTTCTTC	.	TRBV18	TRBJ2-1	.
CASSLVDLNTEAFF	TGTGCCAGCAGTTTAGTGGACCTGAACACTGAAGCTTTCTTT	.	TRBV28	TRBJ1-1	.
CASSAGQGGDYGYTF	TGTGCCAGCAGCGCGGGACAGGGCGGGGACTATGGCTACACCTTC	TRBD1	TRBV2	TRBJ1-2	.
CASSSTSYTPGGAYEQYF	TGTGCCAGCAGCTCCACTTCATACACCCCCGGGGGAGCCTACGAGCAGTACTTC	.	TRBV11-2	TRBJ2-7	.
CSAPRQRSSYNEQFF	TGCAGCGCTCCACGACAAAGGAGCTCCTACAATGAGCAGTTCTTC	.	TRBV29-1	TRBJ2-1	.
CASSLGRSGRAGSYEQYF	TGTGCCAGCAGCTTAGGGAGGAGCGGGAGGGCCGGGTCCTACGAGCAGTACTTC	TRBD2	TRBV7-2	TRBJ2-7	.
CASSESGNSGELFF	TGTGCCAGCAGTGAATCAGGGAATTCAGGGGAGCTGTTTTTT	.	TRBV6-4	TRBJ2-2	.
CAAGRETDTQYF	TGTGCCGCCGGGCGGGAGACAGATACGCAGTATTTT	TRBD2	TRBV2	TRBJ2-3	.
CASTGPGTEAFF	TGTGCCAGCACCGGACCGGGCACTGAAGCTTTCTTT	.	TRBV28	TRBJ1-1	.
CASSPRRSSYNEQFF	TGTGCCAGCAGCCCCCGACGGTCCTCCTACAATGAGCAGTTCTTC	.	TRBV7-2	TRBJ2-1	.
CAWSVGRRPNTGELFF	TGTGCCTGGAGTGTAGGGCGCAGGCCGAACACCGGGGAGCTGTTTTTT	.	TRBV30	TRBJ2-2	.
CASSPTGDNTEAFF	TGTGCCAGCAGCCCCACAGGCGATAACACTGAAGCTTTCTTT	.	TRBV7-9	TRBJ1-1	few
CSVEGLTRVEGYTF	TGCAGCGTTGAAGGGCTAACAAGGGTAGAGGGCTACACCTTC	.	TRBV29-1	TRBJ1-2	.
CASSPRPGDRNTEAFF	TGTGCCAGCTCACCACGTCCAGGGGACAGGAACACTGAAGCTTTCTTT	TRBD1	TRBV18	TRBJ1-1	once
CASSLDPDQPQHF	TGTGCCAGCAGCTTGGATCCGGATCAGCCCCAGCATTTT	.	TRBV5-6	TRBJ1-5	.
CASSPGGVNEKLFF	TGTGCCAGCTCACCCGGAGGGGTTAATGAAAAACTGTTTTTT	.	TRBV18	TRBJ1-4	.
CASSLRGTDTQYF	TGTGCCAGCAGTTTAAGGGGGACAGATACGCAGTATTTT	.	TRBV28	TRBJ2-3	.
CASSVGIGTNEKLFF	TGTGCCAGTAGTGTCGGAATCGGAACTAATGAAAAACTGTTTTTT	.	TRBV19	TRBJ1-4	.